This section outlines one TCR beta chain sequence together with its context. The clone's antigen remains unknown. The sample holds no much larger clone one base away, and base qualities are not on file. From cysteine to phenylalanine, the CDR3 is 12 amino acids long. This entry keeps only the CDR3 DNA: 36 bases, framed from base 1. Based on the germline V gene (reference sequence), the CDR1 and CDR2 sequences are GTSNPN and SVGIG. V drops 8 bases and J drops 4 bases, leaving 12 bases in between. Preparation of the library involved the immunoSEQ multiplex PCR assay. A mixture of 60 forward primers for TCR Vbeta segments and 13 reverse primers for TCR Jbeta segments was used in the multiplex PCR. Amplification of the CDR3 region of rearranged TCR beta genes was performed with a multiplex PCR assay on genomic DNA. The Illumina HiSeq System was used to sequence the amplified TCR beta libraries as 87-base-pair reads. On the study's bioinformatics: A later analysis tallied 75 million to 95 million unique TCR beta chains across the 666 repertoires, and some 12 million of those chains were shared by two or more donors. A nearest-neighbor algorithm error-corrected the raw reads and collapsed the reads into unique sequences, merging closely related sequences to remove PCR and sequencing errors. V, D and J gene segments were assigned by aligning CDR3 sequences to IMGT reference sequences. For a sequence to be retained, a match of at least six nucleotides to both a V gene segment and a J gene segment was required. Rearrangements were classified as productive when the CDR3 lacked stop codons and remained in frame with V and J, and all other rearrangements were classified as non-productive. Following IMGT convention, CDR3 was defined as the stretch from the second conserved V-encoded cysteine up to the conserved J-encoded phenylalanine. The earlier analysis of some 540 of the donors excluded any sequence lacking an unambiguous match to a single V gene segment. An earlier analysis of 550 to 650 of the donors classified V segments as functional when productive rearrangements were above 56.7% and as segregating when the standard deviation between donors was above 5%. A statistical classification framework was built to diagnose cytomegalovirus status from the catalog of TCR beta chain sequences. In a later analysis, V and J genes were assigned by comparing TCR nucleotide sequences against IMGT/GENE-DB human TR gene sequences. Using the TCRdist pipeline, a later analysis assigned CDR3 sequences along with most-parsimonious VDJ recombination scenarios. In a later analysis, each TCR beta chain was defined by its CDR3 amino acid sequence together with its V-gene family, and reads without a unique V-gene family were excluded. To address suspected cross-contamination and a sequencing artifact, a later analysis removed some 620 highly shared, low-generation-probability nucleotide sequences. For each public chain, a later analysis derived a clonal expansion index from normalized ranks of inferred template counts within each repertoire. In a later analysis, generation probabilities were computed using a VDJ recombination model fitted to out-of-frame rearrangements, and the results were checked against IGoR. In a later analysis, hypergeometric tests were used to score TCR-TCR, TCR-HLA and TCR-CMV co-occurrence, with a repertoire-size bias correction applied to TCR pairs. In a later analysis, false discovery rates were estimated by permuting HLA or CMV assignments 20 times. A later analysis grouped co-occurring TCRs with DBSCAN, adding TCRdist sequence similarity when clustering within HLA-allele-positive subsets. Repertoires with fewer than 30,000 or more than 120,000 public chains were left out of co-occurrence clustering, as were about 5 repertoires with anomalous nucleotide sharing. TCRdb's version of the immuneACCESS table is confined to in-frame rearrangements and falls short of the full clone set. An unresolved V gene accounts for under half of the shortfall where checked; the remainder is of unknown origin. V and J calls and clone size are those listed in that table; D and trimming were worked out from the DNA. The sample yields 160,000 or so clones; approximately 78% were counted once. The top ten hold 1.4% of the sample.

This record comes from a study of cytomegalovirus exposure and HLA in healthy donors (dated by TCRdb to 2015 to 2018). General notes on the study: An earlier analysis of roughly 610 of the donors reported 250 to 300 Gb of sequence data and approximately 120 million unique TCR beta sequences obtained from around 170 million T cells. An early release that covered about 640 HLA-typed donors contained approximately 300 gigabases of sequencing data and tens of millions of unique TCR sequences. Among the approximately 430 genotyped donors, about 83% belonged to the genetic ancestry cluster associated with self-reported Caucasian donors. The study aimed to test whether signatures of past pathogen exposure could be identified by cataloging public T cell receptors. The T cell repertoires of 666 subjects were profiled by immunosequencing and related to cytomegalovirus serostatus. A separate validation cohort of 100 to 150 different subjects was used in addition to the approximately 700-subject first cohort. To predict cytomegalovirus infection status, the study combined high-throughput TCR immunosequencing, statistical association of individual TCRs with disease status, and machine learning. In a later analysis, previously published TCR beta repertoires from about 640 donors were re-analyzed and high-resolution HLA genotyping was added so that TCR occurrence patterns could be studied. Rather than drawing on any new phenotypic data, the later analysis identified candidate immune exposures from TCR beta sequences and the way those sequences occurred across donors. In an earlier analysis of 587 of the donors, high-throughput TCR beta sequencing was used to judge whether each TCR beta V gene segment behaved as functional or pseudogenic. Donor age, sex, ethnicity and CMV serostatus were compiled alongside the repertoire data. A later genetic analysis took genome-wide SNP genotypes for 398 of the 666 donors and used that subset as a discovery cohort. Every repertoire in the discovery cohort had been generated on one and the same sequencing platform. Class I and class II HLA loci were covered by the typing at four-digit resolution. Typing coverage differed by locus: A, B, C, DRB1 and DQB1 were typed in roughly 620-640 donors, DQA1 in about 560, DPA1 in around 580, and DPB1 in 472. About five DR-DQ haplotypes were treated as single units for association and clustering because of strong linkage in the cohort. Among around 400 genotyped donors of the cohort, an average of approximately 230,000 unique TCR beta nucleotide sequences were sequenced per donor, roughly 20% of them non-productive.

Broad study findings and their caveats: This cohort had only TCR beta chains sequenced, and the lack of alpha or paired-chain data limited which features could be detected. A cluster of highly shared sequence variants was judged likely to be a technical artifact of the sequencing pipeline. When HLA alleles, especially DR and DQ, strongly co-occurred, TCR associations were difficult to assign to individual alleles. In a later genetic analysis, a missense DCLRE1C variant was associated with V-gene and J-gene trimming of TCR beta chains, and the association was replicated in an independent cohort. In a later analysis, HLA-associated TCR beta chains were found to be more clonally expanded and to have lower generation probabilities than equally common non-associated chains. The classifier was reported to diagnose cytomegalovirus status with high specificity and sensitivity in both the original cohort and the validation cohort. According to a later genetic analysis, donors in an Asian-associated ancestry cluster had fewer N-insertions in productive TCRs than the roughly 670-donor mean. A total of roughly 160 TCR beta chains were listed by the study as associated with cytomegalovirus. Specific HLA alleles were associated with 15,000 to 20,000 TCR beta sequences at a false discovery rate of 0.05 in a later analysis. For the cohort, immune exposure information was limited to CMV serostatus. In a later analysis, the rate of TCR association differed among HLA loci, with DRB1 alleles having the most associated TCRs and HLA-C alleles having the fewest. A later analysis found that most CMV-associated TCR beta chains appeared HLA-restricted, with HLA associations seemingly driven largely by CMV exposure. Several of the top co-occurrence clusters appeared to be linked to parvovirus B19, influenza, CMV and Epstein-Barr virus, according to a later analysis. In vitro tests confirmed that a few of the cytomegalovirus-associated TCR beta chains recognize cytomegalovirus antigens. Because HLA typing was missing for some donors at each locus, association tests included only the typed subset. The authors suggested that the approach could potentially be extended to other disease states and immunological phenotypes. A further reported finding was that TCR beta sequences accurately predicted the HLA-A and HLA-B alleles for most subjects in the first cohort. Because counts were too low, roughly 18 rarely observed V segments, including chromosome 9 orphons, were left out of the earlier analysis of over 550 of the donors. Most TCR sequences were observed very rarely across donors, whereas some public TCRs were present in many individuals. In an earlier analysis of around 600 of the donors, most TCR beta V segments appeared in productive rearrangements about 90% or about 30% of the time, broadly matching IMGT annotations. Roughly uniform sequencing depth across donors was assumed in presence/absence analyses, although this assumption may not hold. Linkage disequilibrium might explain the correlated functional status among segregating V segments, but an unknown experimental factor could not be excluded. Some IMGT-functional V segments, including TRBV6-2 and TRBV6-3, could not be distinguished by the 87-base-pair reads and were therefore excluded.

The cohort was made up of roughly 670 healthy bone marrow donors. Cohort members were all nominally healthy when sampled, although unrecorded immune exposures were likely present. The donor tested CMV seronegative, placing the donor among the 350 or so seronegative members of the cohort. Every donor gave a peripheral blood sample, and the peripheral blood mononuclear cells from that sample were used for TCR beta sequencing. The Qiagen DNeasy Blood Extraction Kit was used to extract genomic DNA from the blood cell samples. The receptor chain draws on TRBV30 and TRBJ2-1, with TRBD2 as a weak D call on 6 bases. This TCR came from a male donor in good health and CMV-seronegative. The sample consisted of PBMCs. The CDR3 here reads CAGIAGYNEQFF. The DNA reads as follows: TGTGCCGGAATTGCGGGGTACAATGAGCAGTTCTTC.